The next 6 T cell receptor beta chains were all read from a single sample in a study of vaccination effects on CD4 cells after COVID-19. Libraries were prepared by immunoSEQ multiplex PCR; TCRdb keeps only in-frame clonotypes and omits some of them. The sample lists 67,000 or so clones, roughly 70% occurring once. No antigen has been assigned to these receptors. Prior to sequencing, the ViraFEST assay stimulated PBMC with viral peptide pools, which expanded the antigen-specific CD4+ T cells. Researchers isolated CD4+ T cells once less than 13 days of culture had elapsed. None of these healthy vaccinees had been infected with SARS-CoV-2 before vaccination. The sequences come from CD4+ T cells from PBMCs cultured with HCoV-OC43 spike peptides, collected before COVID-19 vaccination. Subset specified: HCoV-OC43 spike overlapping peptide pool stimulation. These receptors came from a human donor who received a COVID-19 vaccine.

The chain employs TRBV2 and TRBJ1-2; possible D gene TRBD1, 5 bases. The CDR3 totals 14 residues. CDR1 and CDR2 from the germline V gene are SNHLY and FYNNEI. V lost 4 bases and J 3 bases, leaving 12 bases between the germline ends. Here the CDR3 reads CASSVRDWDYGYTF. The CDR3, as DNA: TGTGCCAGCAGTGTTCGGGACTGGGACTATGGCTACACCTTC.

V gene TRBV7-2 combines with J gene TRBJ2-5, with TRBD2 identical over 9 bases. CDR1 is SGHTA, CDR2 FQGNSA, per germline. The CDR3 runs 14 residues. The V gene end was trimmed by 6 bases and the J gene end by 5 bases; junction bases not matched to a gene: 7. CDR3 nucleotides: TGTGCCAGCAGACCCAATAGCGGGGGTGAGACCCAGTACTTC. This encodes CASRPNSGGETQYF. Variable domain in full (rest from reference TRBV7-2 and TRBJ2-5): GAGVSQSPSNKVTEKGKDVELRCDPISGHTALYWYRQSLGQGLEFLIYFQGNSAPDKSGLPSDRFSAERTGGSVSTLTIQRTQQEDSAVYLCASRPNSGGETQYFGPGTRLLVL.

The chain carries TRBV5-1 and TRBJ2-7, with a weak D call TRBD2 (5 bases). The CDR3 sequence is 14 residues long. With 0 bases removed from V and 3 bases from J, the gap between germline ends came to 10 bases. Germline assignment: CDR1 SGHRS and CDR2 YFSETQ. CDR3 coding DNA: TGCGCCAGCAGCTTGGGGGAGCGAGGCTACGAGCAGTACGTC. Amino acid sequence: CASSLGERGYEQYV.

The chain uses TRBV24-1 and TRBJ1-2, with TRBD1 matching over 7 bases. Germline CDR1 is KGHDR and CDR2 is SFDVKD. V shed 3 bases and J 3 bases; nucleotides not matched to a gene: 9. This CDR3 is built from 16 residues. As DNA, the CDR3 is TGTGCCACCAGTGATGCGGGACAGAGAGCGGACTATGGCTACACCTTC. It yields the protein CATSDAGQRADYGYTF.

The chain employs TRBV6-1 and TRBJ2-7, with 9 bases that match TRBD1. Germline V gives CDR1 MNHNS, CDR2 SASEGT. The CDR3 totals 15 residues. Trimming cost V 2 bases and J 3 bases; bases outside gene matches: 5. The chain's CDR3 is CASSEPGTGIYEQYV. CDR3 coding DNA: TGTGCCAGCAGTGAACCCGGGACAGGGATCTACGAGCAGTACGTC.

The genes are TRBV28 and TRBJ2-1, with 12 bases aligning to TRBD2. CDR3 length: 16 residues. CDR1 MDHEN and CDR2 SYDVKM come from the germline V gene. V trimming: 5 bases; J trimming: 7 bases; junction bases outside the gene matches: 9. The CDR3: CASSQSSGGAFNEQFF. For the CDR3, the DNA is TGTGCCAGCAGTCAATCTAGCGGGGGGGCCTTTAATGAGCAGTTCTTC.